This T cell receptor beta chain was sequenced for a study of shared clonotypes between healthy human individuals. Study results and limitations: Clonotype sharing among donors likely depends on sequencing depth.

Every immunoSEQ plate was one replicate of a subset's evenly spread DNA. How the authors handled the data: Filtering differed, since immunoSEQ gave only junction sequences and no quality scores. Sequenced by immunoSEQ multiplex PCR; TCRdb stores in-frame clones only, minus some. V and J calls and clone size follow that table, whereas D and trimming were derived from the DNA. Here the sample spans about 1 million clones, roughly 75% being singletons. This clone was detected ten times or more. Its antigen is as yet unknown. In the CD4+ fraction, cells were divided into CD45RA+ naive and CD45RA-negative memory subsets. Sequencing input: memory CD4+ T cells sorted from blood. Subset in this sample: CD45RA-negative fraction. This sequence originates from a man younger than 35 in good health.

The CDR3 sequence: CASSSGQIYGYTF. For the CDR3, the DNA is TGTGCCAGCAGCTCGGGACAGATCTATGGCTACACCTTC. The chain uses TRBV5-6 and TRBJ1-2; 7 bases fit TRBD1. CDR3 size: 13 residues. V was clipped by 3 bases and J by 4 bases; unmatched bases: 3. The germline gives CDR1 SGHDT, CDR2 YYEEEE.